This TCR beta chain was identified during a study of metastatic and nonmetastatic thyroid tumors. Study in general: A comparison of repertoires was made across blood and tumor or nodule tissue from malignant and benign thyroid patients.

As processed by the authors: A papillary thyroid cancer distant-metastasis classifier was built from CDR3 differences across clinicopathological groups. TCRdb redid the clone calls on the PCR reads using MiXCR. The V and J calls and clone size are TCRdb's, not the authors'. In the table there are about 22,000 clones, less than 45% of which are singletons. V was pared by 5 bases and J by 7 bases, with 15 bases between. The CDR3 consists of 13 residues. CDR1 is GTSNPN and CDR2 is SVGIG in the germline V gene (reference sequence). The table lists this clone with many counts. Its target is not known. Study results and caveats: In blood and tumor, TCR beta diversity was reportedly significantly higher in malignant thyroid tumors than in benign nodules.

Thyroid surgery was performed in patients who had received no treatment beforehand. The source of this sequence is a male donor with papillary thyroid cancer or a benign thyroid nodule (not recorded which). Some clones in this sample may be carry-over from other donors' samples. Sample: blood. The chain employs TRBV30 and TRBJ2-1; D is ambiguous. The CDR3 here is CAWDSRAMNEQFF. For the CDR3, the DNA is TGTGCCTGGGACTCCCGGGCGATGAATGAGCAGTTCTTC.